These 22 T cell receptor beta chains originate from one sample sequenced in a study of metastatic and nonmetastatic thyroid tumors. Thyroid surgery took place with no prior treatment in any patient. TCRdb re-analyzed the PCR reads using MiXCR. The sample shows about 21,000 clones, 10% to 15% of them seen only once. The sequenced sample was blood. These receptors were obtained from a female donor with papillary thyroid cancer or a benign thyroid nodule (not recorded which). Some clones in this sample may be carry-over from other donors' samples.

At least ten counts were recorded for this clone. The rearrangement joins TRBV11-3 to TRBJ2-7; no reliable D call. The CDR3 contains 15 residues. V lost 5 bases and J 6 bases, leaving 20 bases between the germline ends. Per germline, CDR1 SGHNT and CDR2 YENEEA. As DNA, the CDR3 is TGTGCCAGCAGCCCAGCCACAACCGCCCCCGGCGAGCAGTACTTC. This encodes CASSPATTAPGEQYF.

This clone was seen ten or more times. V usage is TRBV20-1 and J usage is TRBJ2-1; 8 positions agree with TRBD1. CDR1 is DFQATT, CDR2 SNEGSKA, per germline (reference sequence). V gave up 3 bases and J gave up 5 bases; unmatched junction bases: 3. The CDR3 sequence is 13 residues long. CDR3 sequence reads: CSARGQADNEQFF. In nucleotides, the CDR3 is TGCAGTGCTAGGGGACAGGCCGACAATGAGCAGTTCTTC.

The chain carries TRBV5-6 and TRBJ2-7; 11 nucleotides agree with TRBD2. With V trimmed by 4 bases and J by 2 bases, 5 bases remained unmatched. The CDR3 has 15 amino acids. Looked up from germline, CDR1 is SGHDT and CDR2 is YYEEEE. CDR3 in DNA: TGTGCCAGCAGCCTGGGACTAGCGGATGCCTACGAGCAGTACTTC. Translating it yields CASSLGLADAYEQYF.

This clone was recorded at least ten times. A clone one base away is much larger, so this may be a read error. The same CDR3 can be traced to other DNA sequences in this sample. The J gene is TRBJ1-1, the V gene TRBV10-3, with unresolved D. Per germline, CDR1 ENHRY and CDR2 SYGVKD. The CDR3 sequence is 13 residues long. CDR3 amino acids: CAISDRGITEAFF. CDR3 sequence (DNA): TGTGCCATCAGTGATCGGGGAATTACTGAAGCTTTCTTC.

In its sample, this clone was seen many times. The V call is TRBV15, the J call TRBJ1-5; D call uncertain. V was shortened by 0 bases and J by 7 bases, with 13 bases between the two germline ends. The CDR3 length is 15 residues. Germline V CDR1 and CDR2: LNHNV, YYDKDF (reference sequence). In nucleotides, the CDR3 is TGTGCCACCAGCAGAGATAGTTGGGGTGGCCAGCCCCAGCATTTT. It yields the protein CATSRDSWGGQPQHF.

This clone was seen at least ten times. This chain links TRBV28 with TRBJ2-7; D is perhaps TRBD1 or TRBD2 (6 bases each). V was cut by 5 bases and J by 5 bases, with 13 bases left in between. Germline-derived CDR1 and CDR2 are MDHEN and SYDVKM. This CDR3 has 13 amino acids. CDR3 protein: CASSVGGRDEQYF. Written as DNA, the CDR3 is TGTGCCAGCAGTGTGGGGGGCCGGGACGAGCAGTACTTC.

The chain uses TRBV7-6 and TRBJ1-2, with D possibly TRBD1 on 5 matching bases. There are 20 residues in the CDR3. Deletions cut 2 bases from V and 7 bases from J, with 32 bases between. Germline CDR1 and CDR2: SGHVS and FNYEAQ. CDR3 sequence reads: CASSLPRELIMTSGPGGYTF. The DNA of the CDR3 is TGTGCCAGCAGCTTACCGCGCGAGTTGATAATGACGTCAGGGCCGGGTGGCTACACCTTC.

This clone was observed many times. CDR3 bases: TGCGCCAGCAGCCAGTTGGGACAGGGGAGAAACGAGCAGTACTTC. Protein product: CASSQLGQGRNEQYF. This sequence joins TRBV4-3 and TRBJ2-7; 10 nucleotides match TRBD1. This CDR3 has 15 amino acids. The J segment lost 5 bases and the V segment lost 3 bases, leaving 7 bases of the junction unmatched. The germline V gene encodes CDR1 LGHNA and CDR2 YSLEER.

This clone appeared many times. The CDR3 loop is CASRLRPGAIQYF. The DNA for the CDR3 is TGTGCCAGCAGATTACGCCCGGGCGCCATTCAGTACTTC. The genes are TRBV6-1 and TRBJ2-4; D is undetermined. The germline gives CDR1 MNHNS, CDR2 SASEGT. Trimming removed 6 bases from V and 9 bases from J, with 15 bases in between. The CDR3 totals 13 residues.

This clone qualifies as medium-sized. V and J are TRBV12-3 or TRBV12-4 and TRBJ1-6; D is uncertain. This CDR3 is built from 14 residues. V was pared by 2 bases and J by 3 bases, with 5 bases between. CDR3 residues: CASSLRVYNSPLHF. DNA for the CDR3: TGTGCCAGCAGTTTAAGGGTCTATAATTCACCCCTCCACTTT.

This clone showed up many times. CDR3 sequence: CASSPQGNTEAFF. CDR3 sequence (DNA): TGTGCCAGCAGCCCCCAGGGGAACACTGAAGCTTTCTTT. The chain joins TRBV5-6 to TRBJ1-1; tentative D call: TRBD1 (5 bases). The CDR3 is made up of 13 amino acids. Germline V gene sequence: CDR1 SGHDT, CDR2 YYEEEE. Trimming cost V 4 bases and J 1 base, with 8 bases left between them.

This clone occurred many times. Here the CDR3 reads CATQVPQTSPSGYTF. In nucleotides, the CDR3 is TGTGCCACCCAAGTCCCTCAGACTAGTCCGTCTGGCTACACCTTC. This chain uses TRBV24-1 with TRBJ1-2; unclear D gene. The CDR3 is 15 residues long. V lost 9 bases to trimming and J lost 7 bases, with 23 bases between them. Germline CDR1 and CDR2: KGHDR and SFDVKD.

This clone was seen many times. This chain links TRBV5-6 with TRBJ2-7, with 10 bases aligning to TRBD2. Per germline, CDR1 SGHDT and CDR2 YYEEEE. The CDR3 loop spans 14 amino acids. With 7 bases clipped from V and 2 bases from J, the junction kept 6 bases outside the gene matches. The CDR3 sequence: CASFTLAGAYEQYF. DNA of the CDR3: TGTGCCAGCTTTACTCTAGCGGGAGCCTACGAGCAGTACTTC.

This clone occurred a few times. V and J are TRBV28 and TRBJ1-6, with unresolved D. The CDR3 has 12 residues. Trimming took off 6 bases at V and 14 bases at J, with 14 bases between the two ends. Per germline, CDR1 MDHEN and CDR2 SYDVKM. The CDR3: CASSPPTWALHF. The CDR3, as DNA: TGTGCCAGCAGCCCACCAACTTGGGCCCTCCACTTT.

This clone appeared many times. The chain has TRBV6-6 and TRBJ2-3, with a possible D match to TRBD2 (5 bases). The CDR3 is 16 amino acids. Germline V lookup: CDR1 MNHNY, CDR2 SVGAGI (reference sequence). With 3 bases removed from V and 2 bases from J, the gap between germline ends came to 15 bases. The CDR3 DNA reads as TGTGCCAGCAGTTATGCTAGCCAGTCCGCCACAGATACGCAGTATTTT. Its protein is CASSYASQSATDTQYF.

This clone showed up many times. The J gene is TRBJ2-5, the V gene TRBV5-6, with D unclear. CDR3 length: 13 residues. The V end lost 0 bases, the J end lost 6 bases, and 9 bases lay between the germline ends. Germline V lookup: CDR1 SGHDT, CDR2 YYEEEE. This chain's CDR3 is CASSLEPEQTQYF. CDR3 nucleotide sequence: TGTGCCAGCAGCTTGGAGCCGGAACAGACCCAGTACTTC.

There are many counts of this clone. The CDR3 region is CAWRVVYYGYTF. Written as DNA, the CDR3 is TGTGCCTGGAGGGTCGTTTACTATGGCTACACCTTC. V gene TRBV30 combines with J gene TRBJ1-2, with D unresolved. Germline V gene sequence: CDR1 GTSNPN, CDR2 SVGIG (reference sequence). V was cut by 3 bases and J by 3 bases, with 8 bases left in between. The CDR3 loop spans 12 amino acids.

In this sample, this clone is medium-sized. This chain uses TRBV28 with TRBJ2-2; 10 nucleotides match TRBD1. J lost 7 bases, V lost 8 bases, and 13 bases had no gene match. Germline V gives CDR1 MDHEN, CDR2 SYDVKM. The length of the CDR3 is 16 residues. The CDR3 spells CASRFPGQGYLGELFF. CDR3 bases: TGTGCCAGCCGATTCCCGGGACAGGGGTACCTCGGGGAGCTGTTTTTT.

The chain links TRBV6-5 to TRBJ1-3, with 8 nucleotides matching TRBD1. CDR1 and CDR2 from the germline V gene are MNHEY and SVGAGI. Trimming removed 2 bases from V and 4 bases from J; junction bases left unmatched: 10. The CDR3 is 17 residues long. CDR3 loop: CASSYRGQVGPGNTIYF. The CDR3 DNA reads TGTGCCAGCAGTTACCGGGGACAGGTAGGTCCGGGAAACACCATATATTTT.

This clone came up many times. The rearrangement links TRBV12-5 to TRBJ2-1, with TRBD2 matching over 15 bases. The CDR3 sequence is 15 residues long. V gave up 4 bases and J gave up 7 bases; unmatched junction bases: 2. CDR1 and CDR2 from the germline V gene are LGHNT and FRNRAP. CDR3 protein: CASGWGLAGGNEQFF. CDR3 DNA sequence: TGTGCTAGTGGTTGGGGACTAGCGGGGGGAAATGAGCAGTTCTTC.

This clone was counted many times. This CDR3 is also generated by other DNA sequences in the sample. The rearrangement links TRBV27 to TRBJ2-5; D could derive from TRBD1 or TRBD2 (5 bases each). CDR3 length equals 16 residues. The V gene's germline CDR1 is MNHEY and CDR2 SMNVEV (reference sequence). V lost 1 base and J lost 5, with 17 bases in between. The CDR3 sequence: CASSLLGQRGVETQYF. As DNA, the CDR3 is TGTGCCAGCAGTTTATTAGGTCAGAGGGGTGTGGAGACCCAGTACTTC.

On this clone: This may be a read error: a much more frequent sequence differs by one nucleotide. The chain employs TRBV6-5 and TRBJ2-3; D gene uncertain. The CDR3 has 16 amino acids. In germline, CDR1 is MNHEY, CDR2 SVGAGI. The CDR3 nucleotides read TGTGCCGGCAGTTCCGCCGGTGCCTACAGCACAGATACGCAGTATTTT. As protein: CAGSSAGAYSTDTQYF.